This TCR beta chain was recovered during a study of OX40 agonist ivuxolimab in advanced cancers. Background on the study: Dose-escalation patients had hepatocellular carcinoma, melanoma, renal cell or head and neck cancer.

The table came from immunoSEQ multiplex PCR; TCRdb's copy has only in-frame clones and leaves some out. The sample shows 55,000 to 70,000 clones, about four fifths of them seen only once. The V gene's germline CDR1 is MNHNS and CDR2 SASEGT. This CDR3 is 12 amino acids long. Trimming left V 5 bases short and J 4 bases short, with 8 bases between. Specimen: CD4+ or CD8+ T cells sorted from blood, collected in a trial of the OX40 agonist ivuxolimab. J is TRBJ1-2 and V is TRBV6-1; D is ambiguous. The sequence was collected from an adult with an advanced solid tumor such as melanoma, head and neck, liver or kidney cancer. This CDR3 is CASSSKIYGYTF. CDR3 nucleotides: TGTGCCAGCAGTTCAAAGATCTATGGCTACACCTTC.